These T cell receptor beta chains were read from a single sample in a study of CXCR3-negative and CXCR3-positive naive CD8 T cells. Reanalyzing the 5' RACE reads, TCRdb keeps one entry per CDR3 protein, without DNA. Here the sample table reports 140,000 to 150,000 distinct CDR3 sequences. What was sequenced was naive CXCR3+ CD8+ T cells from blood. The receptor source for this set is a human donor in good health. Some clones in this sample may be carry-over from other donors' samples. Both conserved end residues are part of each CDR3.

J gene	V gene	CDR3 length	CDR3 protein
TRBJ2-1	TRBV6-2/TRBV6-3	13	CASSSLPYNEQFF
TRBJ2-2	TRBV29-1	14	CSPSGRMNTGELFF
TRBJ2-1	TRBV7-9	16	CASSLGTTRAYNEQFF
TRBJ2-1	TRBV21-1	16	CASSKDDKQGYNEQFF
TRBJ2-2	TRBV7-9	19	CASSLVLLESGGHTGELFF
TRBJ2-2	TRBV29-1	15	CSVEVGGSNTGELFF
TRBJ2-1	TRBV5-4	15	CASSLGTSGTDEQFF
TRBJ2-2	TRBV12-3/TRBV12-4	13	CASSLMPTGELFF
TRBJ1-1	TRBV27	13	CASGDRGNTEAFF
TRBJ2-1	TRBV5-1	15	CASSGAVAGYNEQFF